These 6 T cell receptor beta chains originate from one sample sequenced in a study of response to subunit inactivated influenza vaccine. MiXCR, applied by TCRdb to the RT-PCR reads, yields one record per CDR3 protein. The sample has about 700,000 distinct CDR3 sequences, 14% seen once; the top ten hold 7.6%. The material was PBMCs from blood, obtained around 14 days before vaccination. These receptors originate from a man in his forties or fifties who received an inactivated influenza vaccine.

The chain uses TRBV30 and TRBJ2-5; 10 bases map to TRBD2. Germline V CDR1 and CDR2: GTSNPN, SVGIG (reference sequence). The CDR3 length is 14 residues. The junction had 5 bases not matched to a gene; V was cut back by 4 bases and J by 3 bases. The CDR3 DNA sequence: TGTGCCTGGACTAGCGGGAGAAAAAAAGAGACCCAGTACTTC. This codes for CAWTSGRKKETQYF.

This clonotype has more than one count but fewer than ten. The genes are TRBV4-3 and TRBJ1-1; D possibly corresponds to TRBD1 (5 bases). The CDR3 loop spans 16 amino acids. Trimming stripped 0 bases from V and 4 bases from J, with 15 bases between. Per germline, CDR1 LGHNA and CDR2 YSLEER. The CDR3 bases are TGCGCCAGCAGCCAAGATCGGGGGGTTATGACCACTGAAGCTTTCTTT. This gives the protein CASSQDRGVMTTEAFF.

A few counts support this clonotype. This CDR3 reads CASSASVLAKNIQYF. In DNA, the CDR3 is TGTGCCAGCAGTGCTAGCGTACTAGCCAAAAACATTCAGTACTTC. The chain couples TRBV6-2 or TRBV6-3 to TRBJ2-4; weak D call: TRBD2 (6 bases). This CDR3 contains 15 residues. V dropped 5 bases and J dropped 0 bases, with 11 bases sitting between them. Germline CDR1 is MNHEY and CDR2 is SVGEGT.

This clonotype was picked up a small number of times. The chain carries TRBV20-1 and TRBJ1-2; no clear D gene. Germline-derived CDR1 and CDR2 are DFQATT and SNEGSKA (reference sequence). CDR3 length equals 12 residues. V gave up 7 bases and J gave up 8 bases, with 17 bases separating them. The CDR3 here is CSVFQGSVGYTF. The CDR3 DNA is TGCAGTGTGTTTCAAGGGTCGGTCGGCTACACCTTC.

The V call is TRBV5-1, the J call TRBJ2-1; 8 positions match TRBD2. Germline CDR1 SGHRS, CDR2 YFSETQ. This CDR3 is built from 14 residues. The junction had 4 bases not matched to a gene; V was cut back by 1 base and J by 7 bases. As DNA, the CDR3 is TGCGCCAGCAGCTTGTCGGGAGGGCCAAATGAGCAGTTCTTC. Protein product: CASSLSGGPNEQFF.

This clonotype was found many times. The V and J genes are TRBV12-3 or TRBV12-4 and TRBJ2-3; D is possibly TRBD1 or TRBD2 (5 bases each). Trimming took 6 bases from V and 4 from J, leaving 17 bases between them. This CDR3 contains 15 residues. The CDR3, as DNA: TGTGCCAGCAGGCCACGGGACCTCTGGGCAGATACGCAGTATTTT. Its protein product is CASRPRDLWADTQYF.